This TCR beta chain was captured by sequencing in a study of blood T cell repertoires in COVID-19. On the study more broadly: Sites in the United States, Italy and Spain provided acute and convalescent COVID-19 samples.

Authors' analysis steps: Reference gene primer amplification gave nucleated cell count estimates. Sequenced by immunoSEQ multiplex PCR; TCRdb stores in-frame clones only, minus some. That table gives V, J and clone size, and the DNA gave D and trimming. The sample lists 100,000 to 120,000 clones, 76% occurring once. The sequence was obtained from a woman older than 75 with acute or convalescent COVID-19. Sequencing was carried out using peripheral blood.

This chain's CDR3 is CASSPQSKGQPQHF. In DNA, the CDR3 is TGTGCCAGCAGTCCTCAGTCAAAGGGGCAGCCCCAGCATTTT. The rearrangement links TRBV28 to TRBJ1-5, with D perhaps matching TRBD1 (5 bases). Germline assignment: CDR1 MDHEN and CDR2 SYDVKM. The CDR3 length is 14 residues. The V and J ends lost 5 bases and 7 bases respectively, with 15 bases between them.